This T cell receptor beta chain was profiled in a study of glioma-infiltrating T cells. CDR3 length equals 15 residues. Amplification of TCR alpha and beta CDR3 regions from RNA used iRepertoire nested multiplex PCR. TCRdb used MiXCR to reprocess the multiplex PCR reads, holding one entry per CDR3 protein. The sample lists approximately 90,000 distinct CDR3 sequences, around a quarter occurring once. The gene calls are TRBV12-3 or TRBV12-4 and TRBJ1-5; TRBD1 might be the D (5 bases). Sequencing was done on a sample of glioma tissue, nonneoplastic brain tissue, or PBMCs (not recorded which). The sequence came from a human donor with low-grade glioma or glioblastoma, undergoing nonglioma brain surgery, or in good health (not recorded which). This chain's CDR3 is CVSSLATVMNQPQHF. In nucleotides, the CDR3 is TGTGTTAGCAGTTTAGCGACAGTGATGAATCAGCCCCAGCATTTT.